This TCR beta chain was identified in a study of OX40 agonist ivuxolimab in advanced cancers. Profiling relied on immunoSEQ multiplex PCR, and the TCRdb table lists in-frame clones only, not all of them. The sample carries some 72,000 clones, roughly 80% recorded once. The CDR3 runs to 13 residues. The ends were cut back, 0 bases at V and 0 bases at J, with 2 bases in the middle. Looked up from germline, CDR1 is MNHEY and CDR2 is SVGAGI. The sequence was obtained from an adult with an advanced solid tumor such as melanoma, head and neck, liver or kidney cancer. The V and J genes are TRBV6-5 and TRBJ2-5; D remains unclear. This specimen was CD4+ or CD8+ T cells sorted from blood, taken in a trial of the OX40 agonist ivuxolimab. The CDR3 loop is CASSYSYQETQYF. The CDR3 nucleotides read TGTGCCAGCAGTTACTCGTACCAAGAGACCCAGTACTTC.